This TCR beta chain stems from a study of shared clonotypes between healthy human individuals. Whole-study context: Researchers assigned three CD4 naive, three CD4 memory, two CD8 naive and one CD8 memory plate to each donor. General study results and limits: Investigators expected sequencing depth to affect clonotype sharing among donors. Collection of samples was limited to blood; tissue repertoires likely differ.

Concerning this clone: Its antigen is undetermined.

The repertoire was sequenced with immunoSEQ multiplex PCR; TCRdb's copy has only in-frame clones and lacks some. The table lists 950,000 to 1,100,000 clones, 70% to 80% of them singletons. The TCR was taken from a young man in good health. Some clones in this sample may be carry-over from other donors' samples. Material: memory CD4+ T cells from PBMCs. Specified subset: CD45RA-negative fraction.

The CDR3 loop is CAWSEGWNTEAFF. In DNA, the CDR3 is TGTGCCTGGAGTGAAGGGTGGAACACTGAAGCTTTCTTT. The chain joins TRBV30 to TRBJ1-1; D gene unclear. Trimming shortened V by 1 base and J by 1 base, and 7 bases separated the two germline ends. The CDR3 covers 13 residues. The V gene's germline CDR1 is GTSNPN and CDR2 SVGIG (reference sequence).